Here is one T cell receptor (beta chain) with its context. Its antigen is still unknown. The sample originates from a study of monozygotic twins with inflammatory bowel disease. 3,000 to 4,500 ng of total RNA went into each TCR library. TCRdb processed the 5' RACE reads again and assigns one entry to each CDR3 protein, with no DNA. The sample's table shows 400,000 to 500,000 distinct CDR3 sequences. The length of the CDR3 is 14 residues. The germline CDR1 and CDR2 sequences are SGHTA and FQGNSA. Study-wide points: Healthy co-twins had higher TCRbeta inverse Simpson diversity than their IBD twins. For IBD patients, clonotypes shared with others were fewer than for healthy twins, especially with disease activity.

This clonotype originated in a human donor with ulcerative colitis or Crohn's disease, or a healthy co-twin of an affected twin (not recorded which). Sequenced sample: blood. The chain couples TRBV7-2 to TRBJ2-5; the D call of TRBD1 rests on TCRdb alone, since no DNA is present to check it. The CDR3 spells CASSQDGGKETQYF.